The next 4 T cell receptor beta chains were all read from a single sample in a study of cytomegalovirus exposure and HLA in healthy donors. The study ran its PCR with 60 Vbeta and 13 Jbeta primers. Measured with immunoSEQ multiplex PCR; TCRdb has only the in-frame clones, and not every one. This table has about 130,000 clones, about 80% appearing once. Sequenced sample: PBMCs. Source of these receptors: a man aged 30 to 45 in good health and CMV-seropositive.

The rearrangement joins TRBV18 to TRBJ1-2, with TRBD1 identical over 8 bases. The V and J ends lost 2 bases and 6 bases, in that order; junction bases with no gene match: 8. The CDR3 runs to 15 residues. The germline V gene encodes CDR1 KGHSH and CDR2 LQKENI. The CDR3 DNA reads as TGTGCCAGCTCACCAAGGGGTCAGGGGGCGGATGGCTACACCTTC. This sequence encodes CASSPRGQGADGYTF.

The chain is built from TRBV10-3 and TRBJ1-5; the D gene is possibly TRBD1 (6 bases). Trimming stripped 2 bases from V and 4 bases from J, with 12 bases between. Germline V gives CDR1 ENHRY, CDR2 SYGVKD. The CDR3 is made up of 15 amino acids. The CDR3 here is CAISEGQLGNQPQHF. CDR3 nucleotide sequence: TGTGCCATCAGTGAGGGACAGTTAGGGAATCAGCCCCAGCATTTT.

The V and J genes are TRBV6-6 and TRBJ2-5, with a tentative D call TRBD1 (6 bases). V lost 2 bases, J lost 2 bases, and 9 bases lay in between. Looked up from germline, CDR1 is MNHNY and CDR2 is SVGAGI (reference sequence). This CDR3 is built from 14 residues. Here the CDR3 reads CASSYPGQQETQYF. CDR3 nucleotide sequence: TGTGCCAGCAGTTACCCGGGACAACAAGAGACCCAGTACTTC.

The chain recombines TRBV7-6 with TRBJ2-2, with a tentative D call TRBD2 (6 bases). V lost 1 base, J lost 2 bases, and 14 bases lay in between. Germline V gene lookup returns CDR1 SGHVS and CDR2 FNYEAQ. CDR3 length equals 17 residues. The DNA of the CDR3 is TGTGCCAGCAGCTTAGACGATATGGGACTCAACACCGGGGAGCTGTTTTTT. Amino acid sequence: CASSLDDMGLNTGELFF.